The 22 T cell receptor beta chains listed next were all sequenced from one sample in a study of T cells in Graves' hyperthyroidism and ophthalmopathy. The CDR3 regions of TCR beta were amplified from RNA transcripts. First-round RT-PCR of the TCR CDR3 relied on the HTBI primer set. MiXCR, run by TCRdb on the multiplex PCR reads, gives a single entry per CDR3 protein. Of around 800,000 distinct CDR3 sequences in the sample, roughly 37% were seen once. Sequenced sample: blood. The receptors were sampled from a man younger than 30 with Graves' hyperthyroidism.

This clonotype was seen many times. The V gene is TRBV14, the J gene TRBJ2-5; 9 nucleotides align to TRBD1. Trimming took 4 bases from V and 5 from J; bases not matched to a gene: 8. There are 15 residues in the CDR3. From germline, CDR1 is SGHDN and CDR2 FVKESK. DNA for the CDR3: TGTGCCAGCAGCCGCGCCGGGACAGGGTGGGAGACCCAGTACTTC. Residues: CASSRAGTGWETQYF.

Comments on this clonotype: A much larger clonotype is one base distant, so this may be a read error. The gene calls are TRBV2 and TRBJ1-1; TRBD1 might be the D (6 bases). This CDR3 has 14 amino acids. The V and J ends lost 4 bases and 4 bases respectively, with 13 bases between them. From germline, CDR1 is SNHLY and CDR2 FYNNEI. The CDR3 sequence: CASSARTGITEAFF. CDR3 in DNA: TGTGCCAGCAGTGCCCGTACAGGGATCACTGAAGCTTTCTTT.

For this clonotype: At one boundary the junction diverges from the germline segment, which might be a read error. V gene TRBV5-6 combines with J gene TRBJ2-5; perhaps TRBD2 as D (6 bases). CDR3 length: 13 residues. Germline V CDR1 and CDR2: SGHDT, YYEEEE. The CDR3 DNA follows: TGTGCCAGCGGCTTGGGGGGTGAAGAGACCCAGTACTTC. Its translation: CASGLGGEETQYF. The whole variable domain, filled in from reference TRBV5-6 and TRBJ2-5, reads DAGVTQSPTHLIKTRGQQVTLRCSPKSGHDTVSWYQQALGQGPQFIFQYYEEEERQRGNFPDRFSGHQFPNYSSELNVNALLLGDSALYLCASGLGGEETQYFGPGTRLLVL.

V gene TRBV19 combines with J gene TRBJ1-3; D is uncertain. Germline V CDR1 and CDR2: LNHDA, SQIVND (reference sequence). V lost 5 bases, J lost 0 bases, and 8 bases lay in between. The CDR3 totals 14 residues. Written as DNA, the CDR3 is TGTGCCAGTAGTCCGGTATACTCTGGAAACACCATATATTTT. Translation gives CASSPVYSGNTIYF.

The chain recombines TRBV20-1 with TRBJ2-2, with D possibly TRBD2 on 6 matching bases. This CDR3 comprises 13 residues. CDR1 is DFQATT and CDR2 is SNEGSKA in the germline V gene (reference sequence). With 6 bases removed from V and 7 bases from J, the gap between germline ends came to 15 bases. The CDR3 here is CSAPGVGGGELFF. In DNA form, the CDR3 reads TGCAGTGCCCCGGGGGTCGGGGGCGGGGAGCTGTTTTTT.

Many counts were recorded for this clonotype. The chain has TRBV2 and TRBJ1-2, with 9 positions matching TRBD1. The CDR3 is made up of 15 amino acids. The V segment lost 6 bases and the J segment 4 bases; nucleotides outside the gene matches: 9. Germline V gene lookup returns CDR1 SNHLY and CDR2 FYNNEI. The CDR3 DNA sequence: TGTGCCAGCAGACTAGGGACAGGGTACGGCTATGGCTACACCTTC. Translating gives CASRLGTGYGYGYTF.

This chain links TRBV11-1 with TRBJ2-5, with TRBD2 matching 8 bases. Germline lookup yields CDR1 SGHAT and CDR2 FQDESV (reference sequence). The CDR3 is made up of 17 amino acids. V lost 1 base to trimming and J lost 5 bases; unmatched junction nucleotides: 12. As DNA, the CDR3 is TGTGCCAGCAGCTTAGATTGGGGACTAGTCTCTGAGGAGACCCAGTACTTC. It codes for CASSLDWGLVSEETQYF.

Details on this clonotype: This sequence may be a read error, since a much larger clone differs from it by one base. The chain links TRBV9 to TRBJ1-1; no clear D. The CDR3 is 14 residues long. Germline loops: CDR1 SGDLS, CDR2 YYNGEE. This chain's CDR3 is CAGSGGDAPTEAFF. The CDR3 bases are TGTGCCGGCAGCGGCGGGGATGCGCCTACTGAAGCTTTCTTT.

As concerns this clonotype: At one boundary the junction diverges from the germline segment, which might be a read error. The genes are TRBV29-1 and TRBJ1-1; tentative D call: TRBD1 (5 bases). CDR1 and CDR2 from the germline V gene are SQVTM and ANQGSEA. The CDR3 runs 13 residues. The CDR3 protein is CGVDGAMGTEASF. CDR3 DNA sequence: TGCGGCGTTGACGGGGCTATGGGCACTGAAGCTTCCTTT.

The CDR3 nucleotides read TGCAGCGTTGAGTGGGGGGGGGATCGCTATGGCTACACCTTC. Translation: CSVEWGGDRYGYTF. The genes are TRBV29-1 and TRBJ1-2; a possible D gene is TRBD1 (5 bases). Germline lookup yields CDR1 SQVTM and CDR2 ANQGSEA. Trimming pared 3 bases from V and 4 bases from J, leaving 15 bases between. CDR3 length: 14 residues.

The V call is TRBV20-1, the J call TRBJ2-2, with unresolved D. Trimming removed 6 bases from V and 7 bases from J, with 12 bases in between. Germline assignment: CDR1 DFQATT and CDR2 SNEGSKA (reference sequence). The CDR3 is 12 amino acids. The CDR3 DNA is TGCAGTGCCCGCACGGAAGGCGGGGAGCTGTTTTTT. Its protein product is CSARTEGGELFF.

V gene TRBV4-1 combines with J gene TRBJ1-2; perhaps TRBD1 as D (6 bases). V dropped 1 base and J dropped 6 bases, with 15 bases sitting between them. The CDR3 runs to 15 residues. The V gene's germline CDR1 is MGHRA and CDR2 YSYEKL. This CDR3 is CASSQVSGERDGYTF. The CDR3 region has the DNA TGCGCCAGCAGCCAAGTCTCAGGGGAACGAGATGGCTACACCTTC.

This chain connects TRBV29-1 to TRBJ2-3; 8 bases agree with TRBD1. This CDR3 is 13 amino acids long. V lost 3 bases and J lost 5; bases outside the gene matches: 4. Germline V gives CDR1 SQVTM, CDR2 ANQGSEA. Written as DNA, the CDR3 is TGCAGCGTTGACAGGGGGCTAGGAGATACGCAGTATTTT. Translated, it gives CSVDRGLGDTQYF.

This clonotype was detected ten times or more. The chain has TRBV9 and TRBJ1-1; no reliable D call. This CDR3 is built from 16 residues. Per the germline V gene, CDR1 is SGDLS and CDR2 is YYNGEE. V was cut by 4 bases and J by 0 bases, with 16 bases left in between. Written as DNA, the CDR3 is TGTGCCAGCAGCCCTGACTGGGCGGGGATGAACACTGAAGCTTTCTTT. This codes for CASSPDWAGMNTEAFF.

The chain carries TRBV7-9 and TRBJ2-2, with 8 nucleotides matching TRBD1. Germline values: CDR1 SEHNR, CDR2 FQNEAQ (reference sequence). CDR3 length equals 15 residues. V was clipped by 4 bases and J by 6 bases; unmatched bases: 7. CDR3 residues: CASSSGQGDAGELFF. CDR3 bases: TGTGCCAGCAGCTCCGGACAGGGTGACGCCGGGGAGCTGTTTTTT.

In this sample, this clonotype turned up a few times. This chain's CDR3 is CSVRGNGVTGELFF. Here the CDR3 DNA reads TGCAGCGTTCGCGGTAACGGAGTCACCGGGGAGCTGTTTTTT. The J gene is TRBJ2-2, the V gene TRBV29-1; no firm D call. Trimming pared 5 bases from V and 4 bases from J, leaving 14 bases between. In germline, CDR1 is SQVTM, CDR2 ANQGSEA. CDR3 length equals 14 residues.

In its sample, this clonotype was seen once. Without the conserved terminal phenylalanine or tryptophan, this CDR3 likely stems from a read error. The CDR3 region is CASSSRANSSYEQYL. CDR3 bases: TGTGCCAGCAGCTCCAGGGCGAACAGCTCCTACGAGCAGTACCTC. The chain combines TRBV7-9 with TRBJ2-7; TRBD1 is a possible D gene (5 bases). CDR3 length equals 15 residues. Germline-derived CDR1 and CDR2 are SEHNR and FQNEAQ (reference sequence). V lost 4 bases and J 0 bases, leaving 13 bases between the germline ends.

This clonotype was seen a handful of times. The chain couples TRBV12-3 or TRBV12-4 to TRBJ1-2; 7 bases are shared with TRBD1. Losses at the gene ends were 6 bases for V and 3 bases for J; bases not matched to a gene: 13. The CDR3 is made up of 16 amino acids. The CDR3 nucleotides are TGTGCCAGCAGCCACCTTGGGACAGAGCCTCACTATGGCTACACCTTC. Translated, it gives CASSHLGTEPHYGYTF.

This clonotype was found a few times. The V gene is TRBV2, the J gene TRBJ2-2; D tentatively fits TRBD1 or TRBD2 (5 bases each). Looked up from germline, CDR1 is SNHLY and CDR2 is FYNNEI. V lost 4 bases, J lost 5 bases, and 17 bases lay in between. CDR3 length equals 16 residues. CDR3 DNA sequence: TGTGCCAGCAGTGTTTATACGGGGACGGGGACCGGGGAGCTGTTTTTT. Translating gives CASSVYTGTGTGELFF.

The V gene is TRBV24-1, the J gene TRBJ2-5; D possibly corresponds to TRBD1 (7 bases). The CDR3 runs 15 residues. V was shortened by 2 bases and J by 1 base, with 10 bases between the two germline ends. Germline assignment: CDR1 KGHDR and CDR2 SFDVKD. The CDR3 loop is CATSDSGGLQETQYF. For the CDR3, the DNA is TGTGCCACCAGTGATTCAGGGGGGCTCCAAGAGACCCAGTACTTC.

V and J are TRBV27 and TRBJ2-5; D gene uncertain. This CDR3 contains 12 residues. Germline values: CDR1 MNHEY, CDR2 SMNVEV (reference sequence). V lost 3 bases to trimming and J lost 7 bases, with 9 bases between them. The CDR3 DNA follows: TGTGCCAGCAGTTTGGGGATGGGGACCCAGTACTTC. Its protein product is CASSLGMGTQYF.

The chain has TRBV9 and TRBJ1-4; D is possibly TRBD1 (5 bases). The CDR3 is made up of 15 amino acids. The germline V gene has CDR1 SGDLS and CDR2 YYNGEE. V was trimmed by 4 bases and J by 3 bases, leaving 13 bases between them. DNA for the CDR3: TGTGCCAGCAGCCCAGCGAGGGGCCCTAATGAAAAACTGTTTTTT. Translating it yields CASSPARGPNEKLFF.